This T cell receptor beta chain was retrieved from a study of T-cell memory formation after mild COVID-19. In TCRdb, the 5' RACE reads were re-called with MiXCR into one record per CDR3 protein. The table records hundreds of thousands of distinct CDR3 sequences, less than 20% of them present only once. The CDR3 length is 15 residues. V lost 1 base and J lost 4; bases outside the gene matches: 4. Germline-derived CDR1 and CDR2 are LGHNA and YSLEER. For this clonotype: No antigen is known for it.

Broader study findings: Clones that got smaller from day 15 to 85 had even CD4/CD8, while clones growing later tipped toward CD4+. Shrinking CD4+ clones were chiefly CM and EM; CD8+ ones were chiefly EMRA.

The sequenced sample consisted of PBMCs or a T cell subset sorted from them (not recorded which). This TCR was sampled from an adult woman who had mild COVID-19 (a few samples of this study predate the infection). Cell type and time point are not known. The gene calls are TRBV4-3 and TRBJ2-7, with TRBD2 matching over 10 bases. DNA of the CDR3: TGCGCCAGCAGCCAAGCCCAGCGGGAGGGATACGAGCAGTACTTC. Protein sequence: CASSQAQREGYEQYF.